The clone carrying this T cell receptor (beta chain) was counted at least ten times. Its target is not known. The CDR3 spans 15 residues. V was trimmed by 7 bases and J by 2 bases, leaving 15 bases between them. The germline CDR1 and CDR2 sequences are MNHNS and SASEGT. These data originate in a study of T cells in Graves' hyperthyroidism and ophthalmopathy. Study-wide results and limits: Ophthalmopathy was told apart from stable hyperthyroidism by a 13 V-J model.

Diagnoses were made from clinical symptoms, serum measures (thyroxine and TRAb), thyroid ultrasound and orbital computed tomography. RNA transcripts gave rise to amplified TCR beta CDR3 regions. The study used the HTBI primer set for a first-round RT-PCR of the TCR CDR3. MiXCR, applied by TCRdb to the multiplex PCR reads, yields one record per CDR3 protein. The sample gives 130,000 to 150,000 distinct CDR3 sequences, approximately 20% of which show up once; about 70% is in the top ten. Sequenced: blood. The rearrangement uses TRBV6-1 and TRBJ1-5; D gene unclear. The origin of this receptor is a woman in her fifties or sixties with Graves' hyperthyroidism that later progressed to Graves' ophthalmopathy. The CDR3 sequence: CASTGRATGNQPQHF. CDR3 DNA: TGTGCCAGCACCGGGCGGGCTACGGGCAATCAGCCCCAGCATTTT.